One and the same sample provided the 23 T cell receptor beta chains below, sequenced in a study of T cell changes during pregnancy in multiple sclerosis. The data were produced by immunoSEQ multiplex PCR, yet TCRdb's version contains in-frame clones alone and is incomplete. The sample holds around 97,000 clones; roughly nine tenths are singletons and the top ten take roughly 0.93%. Sequencing was performed on peripheral blood, taken after pregnancy. Every receptor here comes from a female donor with multiple sclerosis, enrolled in a pregnancy study.

The chain couples TRBV9 to TRBJ2-3, with 7 positions matching TRBD2. The CDR3 length is 15 residues. V shed 0 bases and J 6 bases; nucleotides not matched to a gene: 7. Germline V gives CDR1 SGDLS, CDR2 YYNGEE. CDR3 DNA: TGTGCCAGCAGCGTAGCCGGACGGGAGGCGGATACGCAGTATTTT. Translation gives CASSVAGREADTQYF.

The CDR3 reads CATSKGAGWEEQYF. The CDR3 bases are TGTGCCACCTCAAAGGGGGCAGGGTGGGAAGAGCAGTACTTC. The chain carries TRBV7-8 and TRBJ2-7; TRBD1 agrees at 7 bases. Germline V lookup: CDR1 SGHVS, CDR2 FQNEAQ. V lost 10 bases to trimming and J lost 7 bases; unmatched junction nucleotides: 16. This CDR3 comprises 14 residues.

The V call is TRBV7-6, the J call TRBJ2-3, with 13 nucleotides matching TRBD2. The CDR3 runs 16 residues. Germline CDR1 and CDR2: SGHVS and FNYEAQ. V was clipped by 2 bases and J by 3 bases; unmatched bases: 2. The CDR3 here is CASSLTSGGGTDTQYF. The DNA of the CDR3 is TGTGCCAGCAGCTTAACTAGCGGGGGGGGAACAGATACGCAGTATTTT.

The rearrangement uses TRBV27 and TRBJ1-2; D unresolved. The germline gives CDR1 MNHEY, CDR2 SMNVEV (reference sequence). Trimming took off 4 bases at V and 0 bases at J, with 9 bases between the two ends. The CDR3 extends over 14 amino acids. The CDR3 coding sequence is TGTGCCAGCAGTTACCGGAGCCCTAACTATGGCTACACCTTC. It translates to CASSYRSPNYGYTF.

The rearrangement joins TRBV5-4 to TRBJ2-1; tentatively, D is TRBD2 (5 bases). Per the germline V gene, CDR1 is SGHNT and CDR2 is YYREEE (reference sequence). Trimming shortened V by 5 bases and J by 8 bases, and 11 bases separated the two germline ends. This CDR3 spans 12 amino acids. The CDR3 protein is CASRLGRDEQFF. The CDR3 region has the DNA TGTGCCAGCAGACTGGGGAGAGATGAGCAGTTCTTC. The whole variable domain, filled in from reference TRBV5-4 and TRBJ2-1, reads ETGVTQSPTHLIKTRGQQVTLRCSSQSGHNTVSWYQQALGQGPQFIFQYYREEENGRGNFPPRFSGLQFPNYSSELNVNALELDDSALYLCASRLGRDEQFFGPGTRLTVL.

V is TRBV4-3 and J is TRBJ2-3; 7 bases line up with TRBD1. The J segment lost 1 base and the V segment lost 1 base, leaving 5 bases of the junction unmatched. Germline-derived CDR1 and CDR2 are LGHNA and YSLEER. The CDR3 spans 16 residues. CDR3 in amino acids: CASSQGDRAGTDTQYF. The DNA for the CDR3 is TGCGCCAGCAGCCAAGGCGACAGGGCGGGCACAGATACGCAGTATTTT.

The V and J genes are TRBV9 and TRBJ2-1; TRBD2 matches 9 bases. CDR1 is SGDLS and CDR2 is YYNGEE in the germline V gene. With 0 bases clipped from V and 11 bases from J, the junction kept 6 bases outside the gene matches. The CDR3 has 14 residues. The CDR3 coding sequence is TGTGCCAGCAGCGTAGGCGGGAGGGCCCTCAAGCAGTTCTTC. Translation gives CASSVGGRALKQFF.

This chain connects TRBV4-2 to TRBJ2-5; a possible D gene is TRBD2 (6 bases). The CDR3 spans 16 residues. The V gene's germline CDR1 is LGHNA and CDR2 YNFKEQ. V was cut by 0 bases and J by 5 bases, with 16 bases left in between. CDR3 residues: CASSQDTGRGGETQYF. The CDR3 DNA follows: TGTGCCAGCAGCCAAGATACGGGACGCGGAGGGGAGACCCAGTACTTC.

The chain couples TRBV5-1 to TRBJ2-1, with TRBD2 matching over 7 bases. In germline, CDR1 is SGHRS, CDR2 YFSETQ. The trim removed 4 bases at V and 6 bases at J, leaving 13 bases unmatched. The CDR3 has 16 amino acids. CDR3 amino acids: CASSPGWRETGNEQFF. The CDR3 region has the DNA TGCGCCAGCAGCCCTGGCTGGCGGGAGACGGGCAATGAGCAGTTCTTC.

The chain joins TRBV5-1 to TRBJ2-5, with 11 bases that match TRBD2. CDR1 is SGHRS and CDR2 is YFSETQ in the germline V gene. The trim removed 3 bases at V and 1 base at J, leaving 5 bases unmatched. The CDR3 covers 16 residues. The CDR3 DNA sequence: TGCGCCAGCAGCTCGGGACTAGCGGCCGTCCAAGAGACCCAGTACTTC. Encoded protein: CASSSGLAAVQETQYF.

This clone was seen once. The chain is built from TRBV9 and TRBJ2-1; 9 bases line up with TRBD2. Losses at the gene ends were 4 bases for V and 2 bases for J; bases not matched to a gene: 13. Germline-derived CDR1 and CDR2 are SGDLS and YYNGEE. The CDR3 has 18 amino acids. In DNA, the CDR3 is TGTGCCAGCAGCCCCCTCGACCTGGGCGGGGGGGCCTACAATGAGCAGTTCTTC. Translating it yields CASSPLDLGGGAYNEQFF. The variable domain in full, with the rest retrieved from reference TRBV9 and TRBJ2-1, is DSGVTQTPKHLITATGQRVTLRCSPRSGDLSVYWYQQSLDQGLQFLIQYYNGEERAKGNILERFSAQQFPDLHSELNLSSLELGDSALYFCASSPLDLGGGAYNEQFFGPGTRLTVL.

In DNA form, the CDR3 reads TGTGCCAGCAGTGAAGGGACAGGACCTTATGGCTACACCTTC. Protein product: CASSEGTGPYGYTF. The chain couples TRBV6-1 to TRBJ1-2; 7 nucleotides match TRBD1. The CDR3 covers 14 residues. Germline CDR1 is MNHNS and CDR2 is SASEGT. The V and J ends lost 1 base and 5 bases, in that order; junction bases with no gene match: 4.

The V and J genes are TRBV9 and TRBJ2-1, with unresolved D. The CDR3 extends over 17 amino acids. The ends were cut back, 4 bases at V and 0 bases at J, with 17 bases in the middle. Germline V gene sequence: CDR1 SGDLS, CDR2 YYNGEE. Here the CDR3 reads CASSPSKSPGSYNEQFF. Written as DNA, the CDR3 is TGTGCCAGCAGCCCCTCCAAGAGCCCGGGCTCCTACAATGAGCAGTTCTTC.

V usage is TRBV6-5 and J usage is TRBJ2-3; 11 nucleotides align to TRBD2. Trimming at V came to 10 bases and at J to 5 bases, leaving 11 bases not matched to a gene. Per germline, CDR1 MNHEY and CDR2 SVGAGI. This CDR3 spans 15 amino acids. CDR3 sequence reads: CATGRLAGGGDTQYF. The CDR3 DNA is TGTGCCACCGGGCGGCTAGCGGGGGGAGGAGATACGCAGTATTTT.

This chain uses TRBV2 with TRBJ1-5, with D possibly matching TRBD1 (6 bases). Trimming shortened V by 7 bases and J by 6 bases, and 19 bases separated the two germline ends. The CDR3 totals 15 residues. Germline V gene lookup returns CDR1 SNHLY and CDR2 FYNNEI. The CDR3 loop is CASNPWAGDGQPQHF. CDR3 bases: TGTGCCAGCAACCCGTGGGCAGGGGACGGTCAGCCCCAGCATTTT.

The chain uses TRBV7-6 and TRBJ1-1; D possibly corresponds to TRBD1 (5 bases). Germline CDR1 SGHVS, CDR2 FNYEAQ. This CDR3 region has 13 residues. Trimming stripped 5 bases from V and 3 bases from J, with 10 bases between. The DNA of the CDR3 is TGTGCCAGCAGCCGACAGTCCCACACTGAAGCTTTCTTT. Its translation: CASSRQSHTEAFF.

J is TRBJ2-7 and V is TRBV18, with D perhaps TRBD1 (5 bases). Trimming left V 5 bases short and J 5 bases short, with 16 bases between. The CDR3 is 14 amino acids. Germline V gene data show CDR1 as KGHSH and CDR2 as LQKENI. CDR3 DNA sequence: TGTGCCAGCTCATCCCAGGGCCTTCGGGACGAGCAGTACTTC. Amino acid sequence: CASSSQGLRDEQYF.

The V call is TRBV5-1, the J call TRBJ2-7, with D possibly being TRBD1 (6 bases). Trimming shortened V by 2 bases and J by 3 bases, and 6 bases separated the two germline ends. The CDR3 sequence is 12 residues long. Germline CDR1 reads SGHRS; CDR2 reads YFSETQ. This CDR3 is CASSFRGYEQYF. The CDR3 DNA is TGCGCCAGCAGCTTCAGGGGCTACGAGCAGTACTTC.

The chain employs TRBV4-3 and TRBJ1-6, with TRBD1 matching 9 bases. Germline loops: CDR1 LGHNA, CDR2 YSLEER. The CDR3 covers 15 residues. V gave up 0 bases and J gave up 9 bases; unmatched junction bases: 3. For the CDR3, the DNA is TGCGCCAGCAGCCAAGATGAGACAGGGGGTTCACCCCTCCACTTT. Translated: CASSQDETGGSPLHF.

The gene calls are TRBV19 and TRBJ1-2; 11 nucleotides align to TRBD1. This CDR3 comprises 16 residues. The germline gives CDR1 LNHDA, CDR2 SQIVND (reference sequence). The V gene end was trimmed by 3 bases and the J gene end by 7 bases; junction bases not matched to a gene: 10. The CDR3 nucleotides are TGTGCCAGTAGTATCGTGAGGACAGGGGGCGCCTCTGGCTACACCTTC. Translating it yields CASSIVRTGGASGYTF.

J is TRBJ1-1 and V is TRBV10-2; D may be TRBD1 (6 bases). V was pared by 8 bases and J by 6 bases, with 19 bases between. CDR1 and CDR2 (germline): WSHSY, SAAADI. The CDR3 length is 14 residues. The CDR3 bases are TGCGCCAGCCGCGGGGGAGGGGGGGGCCCTGAAGCTTTCTTT. This sequence encodes CASRGGGGGPEAFF.

The chain has TRBV30 and TRBJ2-7; D is possibly TRBD2 (7 bases). The CDR3 extends over 14 amino acids. Trimming took off 8 bases at V and 2 bases at J, with 19 bases between the two ends. Germline CDR1 and CDR2: GTSNPN and SVGIG (reference sequence). DNA of the CDR3: TGTGCCGCCGAAGGGGGGGCGCGGGCCTACGAGCAGTACTTC. This encodes CAAEGGARAYEQYF.

The rearrangement links TRBV9 to TRBJ2-1; possibly TRBD1 for D (6 bases). The CDR3 is 17 residues long. V shed 0 bases and J shed 5 bases, with 18 bases lying between them. The germline V gene has CDR1 SGDLS and CDR2 YYNGEE. The CDR3 spells CASSVAKGVTGDNEQFF. The DNA of the CDR3 is TGTGCCAGCAGCGTAGCTAAGGGGGTCACCGGAGACAATGAGCAGTTCTTC.